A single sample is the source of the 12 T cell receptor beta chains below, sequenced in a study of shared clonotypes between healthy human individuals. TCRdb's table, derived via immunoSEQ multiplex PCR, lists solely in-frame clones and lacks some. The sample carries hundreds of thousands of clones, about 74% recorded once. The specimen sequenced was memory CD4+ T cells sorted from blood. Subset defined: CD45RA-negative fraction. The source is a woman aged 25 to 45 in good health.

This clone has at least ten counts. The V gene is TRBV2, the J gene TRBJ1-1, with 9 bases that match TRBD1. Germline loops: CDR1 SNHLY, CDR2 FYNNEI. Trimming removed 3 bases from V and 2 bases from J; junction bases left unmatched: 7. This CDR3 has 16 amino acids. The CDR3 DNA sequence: TGTGCCAGCAGTGAGCCGAGGACAGGGGCTAACACTGAAGCTTTCTTT. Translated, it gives CASSEPRTGANTEAFF.

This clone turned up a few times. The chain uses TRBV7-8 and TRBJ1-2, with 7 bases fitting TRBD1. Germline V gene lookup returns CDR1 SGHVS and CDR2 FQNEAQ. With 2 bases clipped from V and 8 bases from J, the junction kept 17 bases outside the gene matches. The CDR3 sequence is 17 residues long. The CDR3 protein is CASSLYGTEISIGGYTF. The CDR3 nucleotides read TGTGCCAGCAGCTTATACGGGACAGAAATATCTATCGGCGGCTACACCTTC. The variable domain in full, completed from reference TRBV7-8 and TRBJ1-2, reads GAGVSQSPRYKVAKRGQDVALRCDPISGHVSLFWYQQALGQGPEFLTYFQNEAQLDKSGLPSDRFFAERPEGSVSTLKIQRTQQEDSAVYLCASSLYGTEISIGGYTFGSGTRLTVV.

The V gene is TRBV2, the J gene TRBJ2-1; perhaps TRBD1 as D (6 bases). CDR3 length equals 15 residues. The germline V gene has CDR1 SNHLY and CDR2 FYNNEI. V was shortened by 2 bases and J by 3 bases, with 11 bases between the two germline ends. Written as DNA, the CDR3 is TGTGCCAGCAGTGAACAGGGGAATTACTACAATGAGCAGTTCTTC. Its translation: CASSEQGNYYNEQFF.

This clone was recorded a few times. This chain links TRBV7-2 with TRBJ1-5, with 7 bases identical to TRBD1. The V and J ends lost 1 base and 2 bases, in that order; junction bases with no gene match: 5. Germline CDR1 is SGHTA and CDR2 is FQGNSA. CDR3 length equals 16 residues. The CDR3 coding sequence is TGTGCCAGCAGCTTAGTTTCAGGGGGTGGCAATCAGCCCCAGCATTTT. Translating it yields CASSLVSGGGNQPQHF.

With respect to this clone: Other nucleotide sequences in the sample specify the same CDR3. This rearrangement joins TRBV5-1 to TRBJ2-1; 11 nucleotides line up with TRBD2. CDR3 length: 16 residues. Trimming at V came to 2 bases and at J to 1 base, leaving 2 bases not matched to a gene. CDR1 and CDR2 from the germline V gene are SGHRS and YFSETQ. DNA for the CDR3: TGCGCCAGCAGCTTTACTAGCGGGAGTTCCTACAATGAGCAGTTCTTC. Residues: CASSFTSGSSYNEQFF.

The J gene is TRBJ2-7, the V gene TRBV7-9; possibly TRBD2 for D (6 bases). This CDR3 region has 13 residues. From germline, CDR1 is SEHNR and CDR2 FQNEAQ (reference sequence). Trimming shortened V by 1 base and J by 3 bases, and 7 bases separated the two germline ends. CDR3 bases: TGTGCCAGCAGCTTAGTCGGGGGCTACGAGCAGTACTTC. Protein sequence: CASSLVGGYEQYF.

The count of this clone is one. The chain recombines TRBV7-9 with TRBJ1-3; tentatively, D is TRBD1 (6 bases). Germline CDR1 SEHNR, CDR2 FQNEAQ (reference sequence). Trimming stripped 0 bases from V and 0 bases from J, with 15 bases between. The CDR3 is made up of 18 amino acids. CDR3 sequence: CASSLALLQGSSGNTIYF. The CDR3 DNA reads TGTGCCAGCAGCTTAGCCCTCTTACAGGGTTCCTCTGGAAACACCATATATTTT.

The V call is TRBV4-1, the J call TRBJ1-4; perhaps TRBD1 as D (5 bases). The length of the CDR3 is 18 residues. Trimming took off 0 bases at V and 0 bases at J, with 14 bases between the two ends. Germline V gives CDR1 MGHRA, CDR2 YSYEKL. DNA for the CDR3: TGCGCCAGCAGCCAAGATTTGGGGACGGTGGCAACTAATGAAAAACTGTTTTTT. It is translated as CASSQDLGTVATNEKLFF.

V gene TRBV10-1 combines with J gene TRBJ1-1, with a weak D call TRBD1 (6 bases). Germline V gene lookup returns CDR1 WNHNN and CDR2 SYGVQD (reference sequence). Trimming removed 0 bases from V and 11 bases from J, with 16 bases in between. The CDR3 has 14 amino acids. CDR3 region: CASSESGTRKAAFF. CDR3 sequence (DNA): TGCGCCAGCAGTGAGTCTGGGACACGAAAGGCTGCTTTCTTT.

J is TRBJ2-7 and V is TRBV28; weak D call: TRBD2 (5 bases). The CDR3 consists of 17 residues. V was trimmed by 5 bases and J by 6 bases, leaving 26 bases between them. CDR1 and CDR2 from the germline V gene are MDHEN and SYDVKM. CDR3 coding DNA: TGTGCCAGCAGTGGCCGGGTCGGGGTCGAAGGAGGTGGCGAGCAGTACTTC. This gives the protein CASSGRVGVEGGGEQYF.

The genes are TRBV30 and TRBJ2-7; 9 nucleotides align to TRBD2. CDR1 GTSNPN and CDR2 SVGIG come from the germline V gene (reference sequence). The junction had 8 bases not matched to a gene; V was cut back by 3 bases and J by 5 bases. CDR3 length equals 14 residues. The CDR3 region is CAWSRNLAGHEQYF. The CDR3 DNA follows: TGTGCCTGGAGCAGAAATCTAGCGGGGCACGAGCAGTACTTC. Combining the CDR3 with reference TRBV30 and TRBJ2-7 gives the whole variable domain SQTIHQWPATLVQPVGSPLSLECTVEGTSNPNLYWYRQAAGRGLQLLFYSVGIGQISSEVPQNLSASRPQDRQFILSSKKLLLSDSGFYLCAWSRNLAGHEQYFGPGTRLTVT.

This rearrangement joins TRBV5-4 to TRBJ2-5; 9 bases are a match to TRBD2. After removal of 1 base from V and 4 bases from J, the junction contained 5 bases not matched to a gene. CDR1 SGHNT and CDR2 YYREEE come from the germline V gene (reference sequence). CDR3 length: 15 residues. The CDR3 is CASSLSGTSRETQYF. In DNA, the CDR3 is TGTGCCAGCAGCTTGTCCGGGACTAGCCGAGAGACCCAGTACTTC.